This TCR beta chain was sequenced for a study of T-cell reconstitution after alpha-beta-depleted transplantation in children. The CDR3 loop spans 14 amino acids. The V gene end was trimmed by 5 bases and the J gene end by 5 bases; junction bases not matched to a gene: 6. Looked up from germline, CDR1 is SGHTA and CDR2 is FQGNSA. This clonotype was observed at least ten times. Preparation of the TCRbeta library involved a method that used unique molecular identifiers. TCRdb ran MiXCR on the PCR reads and lists one entry per CDR3 protein. In the table there are some 240,000 distinct CDR3 sequences, 7.5% to 10% of which are singletons.

The rearrangement links TRBV7-2 to TRBJ1-1; 9 bases are shared with TRBD1. This clonotype was sampled from a human donor who donated a stem cell graft to a child with SCID. Material: PBMCs from the stem cell graft donor, obtained from the stem cell graft. The CDR3 coding sequence is TGTGCCAGCAGCGGACAGGGGTCCGTTACTGAAGCTTTCTTT. Protein sequence: CASSGQGSVTEAFF.